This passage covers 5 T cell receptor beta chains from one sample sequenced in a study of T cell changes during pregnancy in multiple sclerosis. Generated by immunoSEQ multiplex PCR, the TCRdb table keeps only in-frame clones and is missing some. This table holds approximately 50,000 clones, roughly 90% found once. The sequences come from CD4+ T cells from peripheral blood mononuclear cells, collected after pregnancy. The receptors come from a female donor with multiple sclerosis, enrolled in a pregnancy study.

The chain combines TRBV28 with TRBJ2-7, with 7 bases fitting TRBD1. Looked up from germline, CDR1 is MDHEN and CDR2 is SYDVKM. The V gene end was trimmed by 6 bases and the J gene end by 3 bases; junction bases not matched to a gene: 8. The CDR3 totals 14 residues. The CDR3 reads CASRPGTEVYEQYF. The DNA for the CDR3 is TGTGCCAGCAGACCCGGGACAGAAGTCTACGAGCAGTACTTC.

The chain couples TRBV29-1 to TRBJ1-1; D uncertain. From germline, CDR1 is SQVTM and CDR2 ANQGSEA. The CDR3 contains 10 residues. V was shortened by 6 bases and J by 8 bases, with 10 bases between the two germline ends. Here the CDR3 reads CSVEDGEAFF. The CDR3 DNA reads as TGCAGCGTGGAGGACGGCGAAGCTTTCTTT.

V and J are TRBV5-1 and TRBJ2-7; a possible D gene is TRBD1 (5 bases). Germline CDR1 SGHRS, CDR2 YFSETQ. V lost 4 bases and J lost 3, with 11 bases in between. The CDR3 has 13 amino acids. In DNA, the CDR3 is TGCGCCAGCAGCGAGGACAATTACTACGAGCAGTACTTC. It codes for CASSEDNYYEQYF.

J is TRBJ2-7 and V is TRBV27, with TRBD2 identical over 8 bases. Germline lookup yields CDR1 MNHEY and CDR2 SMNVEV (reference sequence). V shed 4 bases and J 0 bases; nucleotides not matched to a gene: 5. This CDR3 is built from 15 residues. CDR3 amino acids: CASSSRAGVSYEQYF. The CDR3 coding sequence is TGTGCCAGCAGTTCCAGAGCGGGAGTCTCCTACGAGCAGTACTTC.

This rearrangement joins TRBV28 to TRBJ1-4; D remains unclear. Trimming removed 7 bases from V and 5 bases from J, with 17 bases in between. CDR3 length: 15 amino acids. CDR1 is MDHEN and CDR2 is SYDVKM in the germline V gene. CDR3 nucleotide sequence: TGTGCCAGCAATTCTCTCAGCGGCGGGAATGAAAAACTGTTTTTT. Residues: CASNSLSGGNEKLFF.